The T cell receptor (beta chain) described here comes from a study of blood T cell repertoires in COVID-19. Study details: Sites across the United States, Italy and Spain contributed samples from acute and convalescent COVID-19. T cells, B-cell-depleted T cells, or PBMCs provided the cDNA or gDNA that served as material.

Original processing methods: Amplification with reference gene primers provided the estimates of nucleated cell counts. Profiling relied on immunoSEQ multiplex PCR, and the TCRdb table lists in-frame clones only, not all of them. From that table come the V and J calls and clone size; the DNA was used to work out D and trimming. The sample holds some 74,000 clones, roughly 84% seen once. Sequencing input: peripheral blood. This TCR was sampled from a man aged 50-59 years with active COVID-19.

The CDR3 nucleotides are TGTGCCAGCAGCTTGTCGGGAGGGGAAGCTTTCTTT. This sequence encodes CASSLSGGEAFF. The chain uses TRBV5-6 and TRBJ1-1; D remains ambiguous. Germline V lookup: CDR1 SGHDT, CDR2 YYEEEE. The germline V and J ends were trimmed by 1 base and 8 bases, with 9 bases remaining between them. The CDR3 sequence is 12 residues long.